Listed below are T cell receptor beta chains from one sample, sequenced in a study of T-cell memory formation after mild COVID-19. TCRdb reprocessed the 5' RACE reads with MiXCR, giving one entry per CDR3 protein. The sample has under 600,000 distinct CDR3 sequences, less than 25% seen once; the top ten hold about 8.2%. The specimen sequenced was PBMCs or a T cell subset sorted from them (not recorded which). Every receptor here comes from an adult woman who had mild COVID-19 (a few samples of this study predate the infection). Cell type and time point are not known. The CDR3 runs from the conserved cysteine through the conserved F or W. A D gene is named only where the DNA matches it firmly.

TRBJ2-1 | NA | TRBV28 | CASSLNNWNEQFF
TRBJ2-5 | NA | TRBV12-3/TRBV12-4 | CASSLREAGQETQYF
TRBJ1-1 | NA | TRBV27 | CASSLRGGGSTEAFF
TRBJ1-5 | NA | TRBV19 | CASSERDGNQPQHF
TRBJ1-6 | NA | TRBV6-5 | CASSYSGDWTNSPLHF
TRBJ2-7 | TRBD2 | TRBV7-9 | CASSLEGGGVSYEQYF
TRBJ2-5 | TRBD2 | TRBV10-3 | CAIGVRGGETQYF
TRBJ1-3 | TRBD1 | TRBV20-1 | CSASMGQRGNTIYF
TRBJ1-6 | TRBD1 | TRBV7-9 | CASTAEGAAPLHF
TRBJ1-1 | NA | TRBV24-1 | CAVRGSPMNTEAFF